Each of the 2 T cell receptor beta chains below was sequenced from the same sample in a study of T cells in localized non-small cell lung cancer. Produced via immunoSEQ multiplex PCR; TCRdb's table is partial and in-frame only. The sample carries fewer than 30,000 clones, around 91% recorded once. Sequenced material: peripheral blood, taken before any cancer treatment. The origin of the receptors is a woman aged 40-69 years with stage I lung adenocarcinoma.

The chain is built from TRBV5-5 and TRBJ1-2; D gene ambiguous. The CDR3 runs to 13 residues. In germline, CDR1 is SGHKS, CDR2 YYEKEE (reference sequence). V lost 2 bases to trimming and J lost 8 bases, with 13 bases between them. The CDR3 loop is CASSFLQNSGYTF. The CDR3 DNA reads TGTGCCAGCAGCTTTCTCCAGAACAGCGGCTACACCTTC.

CDR3 in amino acids: CSARSDYEQYF. CDR3 nucleotides: TGCAGTGCTAGGTCAGACTACGAGCAGTACTTC. The V and J genes are TRBV20-1 and TRBJ2-7; D remains ambiguous. V lost 3 bases and J 3 bases, leaving 6 bases between the germline ends. This CDR3 comprises 11 residues. Germline V gene lookup returns CDR1 DFQATT and CDR2 SNEGSKA (reference sequence).